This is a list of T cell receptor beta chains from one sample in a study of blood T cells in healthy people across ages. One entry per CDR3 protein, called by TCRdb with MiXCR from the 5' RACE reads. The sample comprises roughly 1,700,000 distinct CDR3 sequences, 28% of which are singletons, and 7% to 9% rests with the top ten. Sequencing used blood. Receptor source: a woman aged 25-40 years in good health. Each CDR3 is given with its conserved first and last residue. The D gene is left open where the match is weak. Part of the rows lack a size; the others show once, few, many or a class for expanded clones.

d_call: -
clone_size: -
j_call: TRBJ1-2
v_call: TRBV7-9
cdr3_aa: CASSLGLADSNYGYTF
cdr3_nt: TGTGCCAGCAGCTTAGGTTTAGCAGATTCTAACTATGGCTACACCTTC

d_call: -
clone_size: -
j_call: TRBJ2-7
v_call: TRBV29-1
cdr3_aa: CSVEELVTGTYEQYF
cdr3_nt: TGCAGCGTTGAAGAGTTGGTCACAGGGACCTACGAGCAGTACTTC

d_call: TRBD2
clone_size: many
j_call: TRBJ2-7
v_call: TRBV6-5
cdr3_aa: CASSQVLSGGVEQYF
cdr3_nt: TGTGCCAGCAGCCAGGTCCTGAGCGGGGGGGTTGAGCAGTACTTC

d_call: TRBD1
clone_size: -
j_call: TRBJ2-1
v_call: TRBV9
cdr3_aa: CASSVEGQGGNEQFF
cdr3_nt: TGTGCCAGCAGCGTGGAGGGACAGGGAGGCAATGAGCAGTTCTTC

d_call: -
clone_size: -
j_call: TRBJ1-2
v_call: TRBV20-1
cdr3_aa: CSASEQNRDGYTF
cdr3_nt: TGCAGTGCTAGCGAACAAAACAGGGACGGCTACACCTTC

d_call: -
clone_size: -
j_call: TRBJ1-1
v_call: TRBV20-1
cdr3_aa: CSAKRLNTEAFF
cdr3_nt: TGCAGTGCTAAGAGGCTGAACACTGAAGCTTTCTTT

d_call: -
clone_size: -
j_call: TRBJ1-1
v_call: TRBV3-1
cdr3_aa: CTSSFWVMGSEAFF
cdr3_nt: TGTACCAGCAGCTTTTGGGTAATGGGCAGTGAAGCTTTCTTT

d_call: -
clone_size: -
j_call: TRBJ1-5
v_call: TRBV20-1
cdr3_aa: CSARGRGARSNQPQHF
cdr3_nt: TGCAGTGCTAGGGGGCGCGGGGCAAGGAGCAATCAGCCCCAGCATTTT

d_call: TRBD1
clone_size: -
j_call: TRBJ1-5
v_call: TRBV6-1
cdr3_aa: CASRRPGTGFGQPQHF
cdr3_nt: TGTGCCAGCAGACGTCCCGGGACAGGGTTCGGTCAGCCCCAGCATTTT

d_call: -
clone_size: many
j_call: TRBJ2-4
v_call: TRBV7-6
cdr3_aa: CASSLSAAFKNIQYF
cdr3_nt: TGTGCCAGCAGCTTATCAGCGGCCTTCAAAAACATTCAGTACTTC

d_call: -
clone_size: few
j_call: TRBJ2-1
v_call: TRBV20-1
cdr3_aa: CSARVREGGVSNEQFF
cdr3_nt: TGCAGTGCAAGGGTCCGAGAGGGGGGGGTATCGAATGAGCAGTTCTTC

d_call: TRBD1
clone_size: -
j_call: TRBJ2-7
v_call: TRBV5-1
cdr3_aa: CASIIDRGAYEQYF
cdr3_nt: TGCGCCAGCATCATAGACAGGGGAGCGTACGAGCAGTACTTC

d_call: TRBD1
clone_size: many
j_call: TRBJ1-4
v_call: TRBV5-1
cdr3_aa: CASSLGDRSNEKLFF
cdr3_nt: TGCGCCAGCAGCTTGGGGGACAGATCTAATGAAAAACTGTTTTTT

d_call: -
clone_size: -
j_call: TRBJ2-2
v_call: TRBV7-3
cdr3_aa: CASSLDSHTNTGELFF
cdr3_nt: TGTGCCAGCAGCTTAGACAGCCACACGAACACCGGGGAGCTGTTTTTT

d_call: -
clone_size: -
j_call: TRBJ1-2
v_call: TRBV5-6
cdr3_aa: CASSSDFDGYTF
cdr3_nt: TGTGCCAGCAGCTCCGACTTTGACGGCTACACCTTC

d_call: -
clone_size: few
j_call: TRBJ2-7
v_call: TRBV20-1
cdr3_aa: CSARDATGGPYEQYF
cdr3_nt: TGCAGTGCTAGAGATGCGACAGGAGGTCCCTACGAGCAGTACTTC

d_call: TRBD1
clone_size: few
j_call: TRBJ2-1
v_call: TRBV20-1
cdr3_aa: CSAVGQANNEQFF
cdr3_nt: TGCAGTGCCGTCGGACAGGCGAACAATGAGCAGTTCTTC

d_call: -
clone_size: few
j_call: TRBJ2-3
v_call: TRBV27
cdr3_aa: CASSFGIQDTQYF
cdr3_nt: TGTGCCAGCAGTTTCGGCATTCAAGATACGCAGTATTTT

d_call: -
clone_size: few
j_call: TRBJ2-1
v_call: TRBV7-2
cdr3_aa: CASSFDQSSYNEQFF
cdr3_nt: TGTGCCAGCAGCTTCGATCAGAGCTCCTACAATGAGCAGTTCTTC

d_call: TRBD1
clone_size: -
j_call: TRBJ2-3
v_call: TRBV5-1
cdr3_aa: CASSWERTGGSTDTQYF
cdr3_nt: TGCGCCAGCAGCTGGGAGCGCACAGGGGGCTCCACGGATACGCAGTATTTT

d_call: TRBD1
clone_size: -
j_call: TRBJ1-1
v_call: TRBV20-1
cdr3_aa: CSAREPTGGREAFF
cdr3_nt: TGCAGTGCTAGAGAACCGACAGGGGGACGTGAAGCTTTCTTT

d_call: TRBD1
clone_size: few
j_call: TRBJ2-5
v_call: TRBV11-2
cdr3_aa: CASSHTHIQGVEETQYF
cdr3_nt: TGTGCCAGCAGCCACACGCACATCCAGGGGGTAGAGGAGACCCAGTACTTC

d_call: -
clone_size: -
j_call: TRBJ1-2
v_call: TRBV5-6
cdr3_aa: CASSLAPAGTSYTF
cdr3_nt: TGTGCCAGCAGCTTGGCCCCGGCAGGGACTAGCTACACCTTC

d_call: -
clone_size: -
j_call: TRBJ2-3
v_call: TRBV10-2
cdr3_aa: CASSESGRTDTQYF
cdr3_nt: TGCGCCAGCAGTGAGTCAGGGCGCACAGATACGCAGTATTTT

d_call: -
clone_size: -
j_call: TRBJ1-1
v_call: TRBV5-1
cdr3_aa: CASSPTGLGLNTEAFF
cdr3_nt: TGCGCCAGCAGCCCTACAGGGTTGGGTTTGAACACTGAAGCTTTCTTT

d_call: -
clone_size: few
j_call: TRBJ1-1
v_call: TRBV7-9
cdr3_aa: CASSLLSGASGEAFF
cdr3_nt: TGTGCCAGCAGCTTATTGTCCGGTGCCTCGGGGGAAGCTTTCTTT

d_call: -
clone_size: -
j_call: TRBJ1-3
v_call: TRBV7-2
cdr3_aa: CASSLQSLHGNTIYF
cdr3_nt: TGTGCCAGCAGCTTACAGTCCTTACACGGAAACACCATATATTTT

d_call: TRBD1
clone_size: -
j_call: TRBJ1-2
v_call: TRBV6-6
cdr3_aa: CASSYSETGGRGYTF
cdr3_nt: TGTGCCAGCAGCTACTCTGAGACAGGGGGCCGTGGCTACACCTTC

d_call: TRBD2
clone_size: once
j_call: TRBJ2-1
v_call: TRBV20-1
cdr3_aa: CSAPSLAALGNEQFF
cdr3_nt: TGCAGTGCACCGTCACTAGCGGCCTTGGGCAATGAGCAGTTCTTC

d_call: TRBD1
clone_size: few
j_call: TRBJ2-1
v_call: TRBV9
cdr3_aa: CASSARTIQGAALDEQFF
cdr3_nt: TGTGCCAGCAGCGCCCGAACCATACAGGGGGCAGCGTTGGATGAGCAGTTCTTC

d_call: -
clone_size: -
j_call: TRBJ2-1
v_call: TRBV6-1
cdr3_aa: CASREGLSDEQFF
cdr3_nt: TGTGCTAGCAGGGAAGGTCTCTCGGATGAGCAGTTCTTC

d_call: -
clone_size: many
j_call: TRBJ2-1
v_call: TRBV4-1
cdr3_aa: CASSQDPGLSDEFF
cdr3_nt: TGCGCCAGCAGCCAAGACCCAGGACTGTCAGATGAGTTCTTC

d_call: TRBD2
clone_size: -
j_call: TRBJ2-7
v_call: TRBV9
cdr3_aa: CASSPEGLDNEQYF
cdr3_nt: TGTGCCAGCAGCCCAGAGGGACTAGACAATGAGCAGTACTTC

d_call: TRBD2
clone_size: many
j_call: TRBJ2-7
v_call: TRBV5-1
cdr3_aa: CASSLDTSGSSEQYF
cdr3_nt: TGCGCCAGCAGCTTGGACACTAGCGGGTCGTCCGAGCAGTACTTC

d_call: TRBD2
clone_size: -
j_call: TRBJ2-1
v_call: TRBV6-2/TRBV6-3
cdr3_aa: CASSGHLAGVRNEQFF
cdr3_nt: TGTGCCAGCAGTGGGCATCTAGCGGGGGTCAGGAATGAGCAGTTCTTC

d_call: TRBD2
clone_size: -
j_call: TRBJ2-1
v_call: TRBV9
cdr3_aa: CASGKSGSYYNEQFF
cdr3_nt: TGTGCCAGTGGGAAAAGCGGGAGTTATTACAATGAGCAGTTCTTC

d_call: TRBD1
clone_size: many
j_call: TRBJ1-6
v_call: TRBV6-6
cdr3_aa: CASMARGTGPNSPLHF
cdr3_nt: TGTGCCAGCATGGCCAGAGGGACAGGGCCCAATTCACCCCTCCACTTT

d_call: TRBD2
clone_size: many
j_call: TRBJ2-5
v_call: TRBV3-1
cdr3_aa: CASSPSAGPEETQYF
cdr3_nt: TGTGCCAGCAGCCCCTCAGCGGGGCCTGAAGAGACCCAGTACTTC

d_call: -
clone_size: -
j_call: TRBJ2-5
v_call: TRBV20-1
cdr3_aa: CSATGDSSYNEQYF
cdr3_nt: TGCAGTGCTACGGGAGACTCGTCCTACAATGAGCAGTACTTC

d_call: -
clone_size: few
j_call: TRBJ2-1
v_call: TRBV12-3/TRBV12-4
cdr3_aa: CASSFRLENEQFF
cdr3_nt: TGTGCCAGCAGTTTCAGACTAGAAAATGAGCAGTTCTTC

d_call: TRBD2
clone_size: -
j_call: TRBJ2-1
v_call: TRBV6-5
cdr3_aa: CASSPGRRGDEQFF
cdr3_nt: TGTGCCAGCAGCCCCGGTCGTCGGGGGGATGAGCAGTTCTTC

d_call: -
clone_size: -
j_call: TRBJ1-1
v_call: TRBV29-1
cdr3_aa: CSVGLGDGDTEAFF
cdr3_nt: TGCAGCGTTGGTTTGGGAGACGGGGACACTGAAGCTTTCTTT